The rows below give T cell receptor beta chains drawn from one sample of a study of human T cells and chemical hapten exposure. Using its own MiXCR run on the RACE reads, TCRdb lists one record per CDR3 protein. The table has roughly 92,000 distinct CDR3 sequences, about an eighth seen once; the top ten hold approximately 3.4%. Specimen: whole blood, collected in connection with sensitization to the hapten diphenylcyclopropenone (DPC). Receptors originate from a woman aged 40 to 49 with alopecia areata. Some clones in this sample may be carry-over from other donors' samples. CDR3s leave out the opening cysteine and the closing phenylalanine or tryptophan. Expanded clones are given a class, and other clones once, few, many or no size at all.

clone size: few; V gene: TRBV6-6; J gene: TRBJ2-3; CDR3 length: 14; CDR3 protein: ASTTGGGTGPDTQY
clone size: few; V gene: TRBV7-2; J gene: TRBJ2-7; CDR3 length: 12; CDR3 protein: ASSATVSSYEQY
clone size: many; V gene: TRBV2; J gene: TRBJ1-5; CDR3 length: 13; CDR3 protein: ASQPRGGAGQPQH
clone size: .; V gene: TRBV20-1; J gene: TRBJ2-7; CDR3 length: 13; CDR3 protein: SARGEGIGSYEQY
clone size: many; V gene: TRBV7-6; J gene: TRBJ2-2; CDR3 length: 15; CDR3 protein: ASSPGPTGANTGELF
clone size: .; V gene: TRBV7-2; J gene: TRBJ2-7; CDR3 length: 11; CDR3 protein: ASSLRSDYEQY
clone size: few; V gene: TRBV9; J gene: TRBJ1-5; CDR3 length: 12; CDR3 protein: ASAEGFSNQPQH
clone size: many; V gene: TRBV18; J gene: TRBJ1-5; CDR3 length: 12; CDR3 protein: ASSPARDNQPQH
clone size: .; V gene: TRBV5-1; J gene: TRBJ2-1; CDR3 length: 14; CDR3 protein: ASSPPRTGEHNEQF
clone size: .; V gene: TRBV7-6; J gene: TRBJ1-1; CDR3 length: 12; CDR3 protein: ASSFRKSNTEAF
clone size: few; V gene: TRBV11-2; J gene: TRBJ2-2; CDR3 length: 12; CDR3 protein: ASSLSLAGGELF
clone size: few; V gene: TRBV28; J gene: TRBJ1-2; CDR3 length: 11; CDR3 protein: ASRDGTGDSYT
clone size: .; V gene: TRBV9; J gene: TRBJ1-3; CDR3 length: 12; CDR3 protein: ASSGHFSGNTIY
clone size: few; V gene: TRBV20-1; J gene: TRBJ1-5; CDR3 length: 14; CDR3 protein: SASSSGGRSNQPQH
clone size: many; V gene: TRBV16; J gene: TRBJ2-7; CDR3 length: 11; CDR3 protein: ASSQSGVDEQY
clone size: many; V gene: TRBV4-3; J gene: TRBJ2-1; CDR3 length: 12; CDR3 protein: ASSHLLDYNEQF
clone size: few; V gene: TRBV3-1; J gene: TRBJ2-5; CDR3 length: 9; CDR3 protein: ASSQMETQY
clone size: many; V gene: TRBV6-1; J gene: TRBJ2-1; CDR3 length: 11; CDR3 protein: AIQMESYNEQF
clone size: .; V gene: TRBV29-1; J gene: TRBJ1-2; CDR3 length: 13; CDR3 protein: SVEGGRGTNYGYT
clone size: many; V gene: TRBV20-1; J gene: TRBJ1-1; CDR3 length: 11; CDR3 protein: SARVLGGPEAF